A selection of T cell receptor beta chains follows, all from one sample in a study of human T cells and chemical hapten exposure. TCRdb independently ran MiXCR on the RACE reads; one entry per CDR3 protein. This sample has some 39,000 distinct CDR3 sequences, with 7.6% found just once. The source was whole blood, collected in connection with sensitization to the hapten diphenylcyclopropenone (DPC). The receptor source for this set is a woman in her forties or fifties with alopecia areata. Some clones in this sample may be carry-over from other donors' samples. Both conserved end residues are part of each CDR3. The D gene is left open where the match is weak. Rows may omit the clone size; those that give it use once, few, many or a size class.

cdr3_length | clone_size | j_call | v_call | d_call | cdr3_nt | cdr3_aa
16 | . | TRBJ2-4 | TRBV6-5 | TRBD2 | TGTGCCAGCAGTAGCGGGACTGTACAAGCCAAAAACATTCAGTACTTC | CASSSGTVQAKNIQYF
12 | few | TRBJ2-7 | TRBV29-1 | TRBD2 | TGCAGCGCTCGGGGGGAGTCCTACGAGCAGTACTTC | CSARGESYEQYF
12 | many | TRBJ2-7 | TRBV21-1 | . | TGTGCCAGCTTGGGGACAGTCAACGAGCAGTACTTC | CASLGTVNEQYF
15 | many | TRBJ2-1 | TRBV3-1 | TRBD2 | TGTGCCAGCAGCCTGGGACTAGCAGCCTACAATGAGCAGTTCTTC | CASSLGLAAYNEQFF
14 | many | TRBJ1-1 | TRBV12-5 | . | TGTGCTAGTGGTTTGGGGGCAGTGAACACTGAAGCTTTCTTT | CASGLGAVNTEAFF
13 | few | TRBJ1-3 | TRBV12-3/TRBV12-4 | . | TGTGCCAGCACCCCCGCTGGGAGAAACACCATATATTTT | CASTPAGRNTIYF
13 | many | TRBJ1-1 | TRBV2 | . | TGTGCCAGCAGTGAATTGGACGGCTCTGAAGCTTTCTTT | CASSELDGSEAFF
15 | . | TRBJ1-3 | TRBV7-9 | . | TGTGCCAGCAGCTTACACGGGGGCGCAGAAAACACCATATATTTT | CASSLHGGAENTIYF
13 | many | TRBJ2-7 | TRBV10-2 | . | TGCGCCAGCAGTGAGGCTCCCCGGGGGGAGCAGTACTTC | CASSEAPRGEQYF
16 | many | TRBJ2-3 | TRBV5-1 | TRBD1 | TGCGCCAGCAGCTTAGATGGGACAGTAAGCACAGATACGCAGTATTTT | CASSLDGTVSTDTQYF
14 | many | TRBJ2-7 | TRBV5-5 | TRBD2 | TGTGCCAGCAGTTTGGGACTAGCGGGAGACGAGCAGTACTTC | CASSLGLAGDEQYF
14 | many | TRBJ2-1 | TRBV12-5 | TRBD2 | TGTGCTAGTGGTGCGGGACTAGCCTACAATGAGCAGTTCTTC | CASGAGLAYNEQFF
14 | few | TRBJ2-7 | TRBV9 | TRBD2 | TGTGCCAGCAGCGACGGACTAGTTGCCTACGAGCAGTACTTC | CASSDGLVAYEQYF
16 | many | TRBJ2-2 | TRBV28 | TRBD1 | TGTGCCAGCAGTCGGACCGGGACAGGGTACACCGGGGAGCTGTTTTTT | CASSRTGTGYTGELFF
16 | many | TRBJ1-2 | TRBV12-2 | . | TGTGCAAGTCGCCAAGCCGGACAGAATCCTCACTATGGCTACACCTTC | CASRQAGQNPHYGYTF
14 | few | TRBJ2-1 | TRBV5-1 | . | TGCGCCAGCAGCTCCCATGGACCATACAATGAGCAGTTCTTC | CASSSHGPYNEQFF
14 | . | TRBJ2-2 | TRBV6-4 | . | TGTGCCAGCAGATTTTCTGGGTCGTCCGGGGAGCTGTTTTTT | CASRFSGSSGELFF
16 | many | TRBJ2-1 | TRBV11-3 | . | TGTGCCAGCAGCTTAGGTGGCAGAAGCTCCTACAATGAGCAGTTCTTC | CASSLGGRSSYNEQFF
16 | few | TRBJ2-3 | TRBV12-3/TRBV12-4 | TRBD2 | TGTGCCAGCCAGAAGGGACTAGCGGTGATCACAGATACGCAGTATTTT | CASQKGLAVITDTQYF
17 | many | TRBJ2-3 | TRBV7-6 | TRBD2 | TGTGCCAGCAGCTCACGGGTTGGCGGGGGATTTTCAGATACGCAGTATTTT | CASSSRVGGGFSDTQYF
14 | many | TRBJ1-4 | TRBV27 | TRBD1 | TGTGCCAGCAGTTCACAGGGGCTCCGTGAAAAACTGTTTTTT | CASSSQGLREKLFF
14 | few | TRBJ1-1 | TRBV9 | TRBD1 | TGTGCCAGCAGCGAAACCCGGGAGGGGGCTCGAGCTTTCTTT | CASSETREGARAFF
15 | . | TRBJ2-7 | TRBV5-1 | TRBD2 | TGCGCCAGCAGCTCCCGGACTAGCAAGGTCGACGAGCAGTACTTC | CASSSRTSKVDEQYF
15 | . | TRBJ2-5 | TRBV3-2 | . | TGTGCCAGCAGCCAAGTCTCAGAACCTCAAGAGACCCAGTACTTC | CASSQVSEPQETQYF
18 | . | TRBJ1-2 | TRBV11-2 | TRBD1 | TGTGCCAGCAGCCGCCAGTCAGCCGGGACAGGGATAAACTATGGCTACACCTTC | CASSRQSAGTGINYGYTF
13 | . | TRBJ1-6 | TRBV11-2 | . | TGTGCCAGCAGCTTAGCCGGGGATTCACCCCTCCACTTT | CASSLAGDSPLHF
14 | many | TRBJ1-6 | TRBV20-1 | TRBD1 | TGCAGTGCTACGACAGGGTTTAACGGGGCACCCCTCCACTTT | CSATTGFNGAPLHF
16 | many | TRBJ2-1 | TRBV25-1 | TRBD1 | TGTGCCAGCACCACCCGGGACAGGGAGTTTTACAATGAGCAGTTCTTC | CASTTRDREFYNEQFF
11 | many | TRBJ1-1 | TRBV30 | . | TGTGCCTGCGAAATTCGGACTGAAGCTTTCTTT | CACEIRTEAFF
14 | . | TRBJ2-1 | TRBV9 | . | TGTGCCAGCAGCGTAGCCCTGCCGCCCAATGAGCAGTTCTTC | CASSVALPPNEQFF
13 | . | TRBJ2-3 | TRBV6-6 | . | TGTGCCAGCAGGACAGCTAGCACAGATACGCAGTATTTT | CASRTASTDTQYF
15 | many | TRBJ2-1 | TRBV18 | TRBD2 | TGTGCCAGCTCACCAGAGGCGGGAGGGCCCTATGAGCAGTTCTTC | CASSPEAGGPYEQFF
18 | many | TRBJ2-1 | TRBV4-3 | TRBD2 | TGCGCCAGCAGCCCCATCCCCTCAAGCGGGATAGTTGGGTATGAGCAGTTCTTC | CASSPIPSSGIVGYEQFF
14 | many | TRBJ2-3 | TRBV10-3 | . | TGTGCCATCAGTGAGTCCGGCAGGGGTAATACGCAGTATTTT | CAISESGRGNTQYF
16 | medium-sized | TRBJ1-2 | TRBV2 | TRBD1 | TGTGCCAGCAGTCCTCACCCGACAGGGGCTCCCGATGGCTACACCTTC | CASSPHPTGAPDGYTF
12 | many | TRBJ1-1 | TRBV6-6 | . | TGTGCCAGCAGTTACCCCAGGGCTGAAGCTTTCTTT | CASSYPRAEAFF
14 | many | TRBJ2-7 | TRBV7-3 | TRBD1 | TGTGCCAGCAGCCCCCGGGACAGGAGCTACGAGCAGTACTTC | CASSPRDRSYEQYF
17 | many | TRBJ2-3 | TRBV4-1 | . | TGCGCCAGCAGCCAAGAAAAGGCGGCTTGGGGGACAGATACGCAGTATTTT | CASSQEKAAWGTDTQYF
14 | few | TRBJ1-2 | TRBV2 | TRBD1 | TGTGCCAGTCGCGAGACAGGGGCCAGCTATGGCTACACCTTC | CASRETGASYGYTF
14 | many | TRBJ1-5 | TRBV30 | . | TGTGCCTGCGCGACAGGCCATAGCAATCAGCCCCAGCATTTT | CACATGHSNQPQHF
15 | . | TRBJ1-5 | TRBV18 | . | TGTGCCAGCTCACCAGTCCCCGGCTCTGGGTCGGCCCAGCATTTT | CASSPVPGSGSAQHF
14 | many | TRBJ2-2 | TRBV11-3 | . | TGTGCCAGCAGCTTAGATCTTGTCCCCGGGGAGCTGTTTTTT | CASSLDLVPGELFF
17 | many | TRBJ1-4 | TRBV7-6 | . | TGTGCCAGCAGCTTAGCCGGGGCCGGAGTCGCAAATGAAAAACTGTTTTTT | CASSLAGAGVANEKLFF
14 | many | TRBJ2-7 | TRBV12-5 | . | TGTGCTAGTGGGAAACTGGACAAGCCCTACGAGCAGTACTTC | CASGKLDKPYEQYF
15 | many | TRBJ1-3 | TRBV7-2 | . | TGTGCCAGCAGCTTAGGGGCAGGGACTGGAAACACCATATATTTT | CASSLGAGTGNTIYF
15 | many | TRBJ1-4 | TRBV27 | TRBD1 | TGTGCCAGCAGTTTATGGACAGGGGGCGGGGGAAAACTGTTTTTT | CASSLWTGGGGKLFF
13 | many | TRBJ2-7 | TRBV2 | TRBD1 | TGTGCCACCGCCGGGACAGGGGCATACGAGCAGTACTTC | CATAGTGAYEQYF
14 | few | TRBJ2-5 | TRBV6-5 | TRBD1 | TGTGCCAGCAGTTTGTTCCGGGACAGGCCGACCCAGTACTTC | CASSLFRDRPTQYF
15 | . | TRBJ2-3 | TRBV7-6 | . | TGTGCCAGCAGCCCCTTTGGGGGAAGCACAGATACGCAGTATTTT | CASSPFGGSTDTQYF
15 | few | TRBJ2-7 | TRBV6-1 | . | TGTGCCAGCAAGGGCGGGACGGCGAGCTCCTACGAGCAGTACTTC | CASKGGTASSYEQYF
14 | . | TRBJ1-2 | TRBV6-2/TRBV6-3 | . | TGTGCCAGCAACAGACAGGAGACCTACTATGGCTACACCTTC | CASNRQETYYGYTF
16 | many | TRBJ2-1 | TRBV14 | . | TGTGCCAGCAGTTACAGGGGAGGGGTTACCAACAATGAGCAGTTCTTC | CASSYRGGVTNNEQFF
12 | . | TRBJ1-1 | TRBV10-3 | . | TGTGCCATCAGTGAACGGAACACTGAAGCTTTCTTT | CAISERNTEAFF
13 | many | TRBJ1-1 | TRBV5-1 | TRBD1 | TGCGCCAGCAGCCAGACAGGGGTCACTGAAGCTTTCTTT | CASSQTGVTEAFF
15 | many | TRBJ2-3 | TRBV20-1 | . | TGCAGTGCTAGTAGGCGGGCGGTACCCACAGATACGCAGTATTTT | CSASRRAVPTDTQYF
12 | few | TRBJ2-4 | TRBV9 | . | TGTGCCAGCAGCGCGACCAGGGGCCTTCAGTACTTC | CASSATRGLQYF
15 | many | TRBJ1-1 | TRBV10-3 | . | TGTGCCATCAGTGAGAGAGGGAGACGGGACACTGAAGCTTTCTTT | CAISERGRRDTEAFF
9 | few | TRBJ1-1 | TRBV29-1 | . | TGCAGCGAAAGGGAGTGGGCTTTCTTT | CSEREWAFF